This T cell receptor beta chain was identified in a study of blood T cell repertoires in COVID-19. Study-wide background: Material from acute and convalescent COVID-19 was sourced from the United States, Italy and Spain. T cells, B-cell-depleted T cells, or PBMCs supplied cDNA or gDNA.

Original analysis: Estimates of nucleated cell counts were drawn from the amplification of reference gene primers. TCRdb's table, derived via immunoSEQ multiplex PCR, lists solely in-frame clones and lacks some. From that table come the V and J calls and clone size; the DNA was used to work out D and trimming. The sample carries under 65,000 clones, over 75% recorded once. The CDR3 runs to 15 residues. With 1 base clipped from V and 9 bases from J, the junction kept 5 bases outside the gene matches. Per germline, CDR1 LGHNA and CDR2 YNFKEQ. This TCR was recovered from a man older than 75 in a cohort sampled during active COVID-19. The chain uses TRBV4-2 and TRBJ2-1, with 11 positions matching TRBD2. The sample taken for sequencing was peripheral blood. In DNA form, the CDR3 reads TGTGCCAGCAGCCAAGCACTAGCGGGAGCGGGTGAGCAGTTCTTC. It specifies CASSQALAGAGEQFF.